This is a list of T cell receptor beta chains from one sample in a study of cytomegalovirus exposure and HLA in healthy donors. Libraries were prepared by immunoSEQ multiplex PCR; TCRdb keeps only in-frame clonotypes and omits some of them. The table includes around 150,000 clones, about three quarters detected once. The sequencing sample was made of PBMCs. The receptor set was obtained from a female donor in good health and CMV-seronegative. Each CDR3 is given with its conserved first and last residue. Fields, in order: D gene, J gene, V gene, clone size, CDR3 DNA, CDR3 protein. The D gene is left open where the match is weak. Expanded clones are given a class, and other clones once, few, many or no size at all.

NA,TRBJ1-4,TRBV5-6,NA,TGTGCCAGCAGCTTAACTGGGGCGAAACTGTTTTTT,CASSLTGAKLFF
TRBD2,TRBJ2-5,TRBV5-1,NA,TGCGCCAGCACCCTCTACGGGGGGGACCAAGAGACCCAGTACTTC,CASTLYGGDQETQYF
NA,TRBJ2-2,TRBV5-4,NA,TGTGCCAGCAGCCTTCCTTTGGGGGAGCTGTTTTTT,CASSLPLGELFF
NA,TRBJ2-7,TRBV21-1,NA,TGTGCCAGCAACAAGGAATTCGTATTCTCTAGGGAGCAGTACTTC,CASNKEFVFSREQYF
TRBD1,TRBJ2-3,TRBV5-1,NA,TGCGCCAGCAGCTGGGGACAGGCGAGCACAGATACGCAGTATTTT,CASSWGQASTDTQYF
NA,TRBJ2-1,TRBV6-1,NA,TGTGCCAGCAGTGAACCGCGGGGTTTTTACAATGAGCAGTTCTTC,CASSEPRGFYNEQFF
NA,TRBJ1-3,TRBV7-8,NA,TGTGCCAGCAGCTTAATTTCGGGAAACACCATATATTTT,CASSLISGNTIYF
TRBD2,TRBJ2-1,TRBV6-5,NA,TGTGCCAGCTCCCTAGCGGGGGGGCCCTACAATGAGCAGTTCTTC,CASSLAGGPYNEQFF
NA,TRBJ2-1,TRBV15,NA,TGTGCCACCAGCAGAGATCGGGGGACCGGGACGGAAAATGAGCAGTTCTTC,CATSRDRGTGTENEQFF
TRBD1,TRBJ2-1,TRBV6-6,once,TGTGCCAGCAGCAGAGGACAGGGCGATGTGAATGAGCAGTTCTTC,CASSRGQGDVNEQFF
TRBD1,TRBJ1-2,TRBV2,NA,TGTGCCAGCGGAGGGACAGGGGGATCCTATGGCTACACCTTC,CASGGTGGSYGYTF
NA,TRBJ2-1,TRBV9,NA,TGTGCCAGCAGCGTAGATGGCGGCTACAATGAGCAGTTCTTC,CASSVDGGYNEQFF
NA,TRBJ2-5,TRBV4-1,once,TGCGCCAGCAGCCGAACGGGACACGACCAAGAGACCCAGTACTTC,CASSRTGHDQETQYF
TRBD1,TRBJ2-7,TRBV10-3,once,TGTGCCATCTCATTCGGGACAGCCTACGAGCAGTACTTC,CAISFGTAYEQYF
NA,TRBJ2-3,TRBV20-1,NA,TGCAGTGCTAGGACTGGCGGTACGCAGTATTTT,CSARTGGTQYF
NA,TRBJ2-5,TRBV7-9,NA,TGTGCCAGCAGCTTAACTAGGGAGACCCAGTACTTC,CASSLTRETQYF
NA,TRBJ2-2,TRBV5-1,NA,TGCGCCAGCAGCTTTGGGGGGTACACCGGGGAGCTGTTTTTT,CASSFGGYTGELFF
NA,TRBJ1-1,TRBV7-2,few,TGTGCCAGCAGCTTAGGGGGTTACAGGGCGGGCACTGAAGCTTTCTTT,CASSLGGYRAGTEAFF
TRBD1,TRBJ1-1,TRBV19,NA,TGTGCCAGTAGTCCGGACAGGGACTGGGCTTTCTTT,CASSPDRDWAFF
TRBD1,TRBJ1-2,TRBV6-5,NA,TGTGCCAGCAGTCCAGGACAGGACAGAAGCTATGGCTACACCTTC,CASSPGQDRSYGYTF
NA,TRBJ1-2,TRBV7-9,NA,TGTGCCAGCAGCTTAGAGGTCTGGGGGGCTAACTATGGCTACACCTTC,CASSLEVWGANYGYTF
NA,TRBJ1-1,TRBV7-9,NA,TGTGCCAGCAGCCTCGGCCGGGACACCGGCAACACTGAAGCTTTCTTT,CASSLGRDTGNTEAFF
TRBD1,TRBJ1-5,TRBV10-3,NA,TGTGCCATCAGTGGTTCCCGGACAGGGGGCAATCAGCCCCAGCATTTT,CAISGSRTGGNQPQHF
TRBD1,TRBJ2-7,TRBV10-3,few,TGTGCCATCAGTTTAACCGGGACAGGGGTCTACGAGCAGTACTTC,CAISLTGTGVYEQYF
TRBD1,TRBJ1-1,TRBV30,NA,TGTGCCTGGGGGATGACAGGGCTCACTGAAGCTTTCTTT,CAWGMTGLTEAFF
NA,TRBJ1-5,TRBV5-1,NA,TGCGCCAGCAGCCTCTCCGGGGGGAGGGATCAGCCCCAGCATTTT,CASSLSGGRDQPQHF
NA,TRBJ1-6,TRBV27,NA,TGTGCCAGCAGTTGGACAGCCAATTCACCCCTCCACTTT,CASSWTANSPLHF
NA,TRBJ1-1,TRBV18,NA,TGTGCCAGCTCAGAGGTTACTGAAGCTTTCTTT,CASSEVTEAFF